This T cell receptor (beta chain) was profiled in a study of T cells after yellow fever vaccination. Findings and caveats of the study: It was a weaker secondary response, yet one that peaked faster, at day 5 versus 15. Most primary-vaccination clones reappeared after the booster (just under 98% CD4, 75% to 90% CD8). FACS-sorted repertoires might harbor abundant contaminating clonotypes from the bulk population.

5'RACE template switching produced TCR cDNA carrying a universal primer site and UMIs. MiXCR, run by TCRdb on the 5' RACE reads, gives a single entry per CDR3 protein. Among about 99,000 distinct CDR3 sequences listed, around 5.5% were seen once. Deletions cut 4 bases from V and 8 bases from J, with 14 bases between. The CDR3 extends over 13 amino acids. The germline gives CDR1 LGHNA, CDR2 YSLEER. As for this clonotype: Its antigen remains unidentified.

The starting material was CD8+ T cells sorted from PBMCs, obtained 10 days after the yellow fever booster vaccination. The clonotype was recovered from a man aged 18 to 29 who received the YFV17D yellow fever vaccine. V and J are TRBV4-3 and TRBJ1-1; maybe TRBD1 (5 bases). The CDR3 sequence is CASSPRGRAEAFF. CDR3 nucleotides: TGCGCCAGCAGCCCCCGGGGACGGGCCGAAGCTTTCTTT.